Listed below are T cell receptor beta chains from one sample, sequenced in a study of somatic mutations in cytotoxic T cells in rheumatoid arthritis. The assay was immunoSEQ multiplex PCR, and TCRdb's table has in-frame clones only and misses some. The sample lists 2,000 to 3,000 clones, around 77% occurring once. Sequenced input: CD8+ T cells sorted from blood. The receptors were gathered from a woman aged 40 to 50 with rheumatoid arthritis. Both conserved end residues are part of each CDR3. The D gene is left open where the match is weak. Some rows have no size entry. The others give once, few or many, or a class for an expanded clone.

d_call j_call clone_size v_call cdr3_nt cdr3_aa
. TRBJ1-1 once TRBV6-1 TGTGCCAGCAGTGTTGGGCAGGGGTTGAACACTGAAGCTTTCTTT CASSVGQGLNTEAFF
. TRBJ2-3 . TRBV9 TGTGCCAGCAGCCTTAGCACAGATACGCAGTATTTT CASSLSTDTQYF
. TRBJ2-6 . TRBV2 TGTGCCAGCAGTGGTACGAATTACCGATACAAAAGTCGGGCCAACGTCCTGACTTTC CASSGTNYRYKSRANVLTF
. TRBJ1-6 . TRBV20-1 TGCAGTGCTAGACCCGGGACACCCCTCCACTTT CSARPGTPLHF
. TRBJ2-7 . TRBV7-8 TGTGCCAGCAGCCCGACACCCAGCTCCTACGAGCAGTACTTC CASSPTPSSYEQYF
. TRBJ2-7 . TRBV11-2 TGTGCCAGCAGCTTTGGCCGGACAGAATCACCCTCCTACGAGCAGTACTTC CASSFGRTESPSYEQYF
TRBD1 TRBJ2-2 . TRBV7-3 TGTGCCAGCAGCCGCGGACAGGGCAACACCGGGGAGCTGTTTTTT CASSRGQGNTGELFF
. TRBJ1-5 . TRBV5-6 TGTGCCAGCAGCTTATCTGAGGATTATAGCAATCAGCCCCAGCATTTT CASSLSEDYSNQPQHF
TRBD1 TRBJ1-6 few TRBV2 TGTGCCAGCAGTGAAGAACAGGGGCGTAATTCACCCCTCCACTTT CASSEEQGRNSPLHF
. TRBJ2-2 once TRBV28 TGTGCCAGCAGTAAACCGGGACACTCGAACACCGGGGAGCTGTTTTTT CASSKPGHSNTGELFF